This is a list of T cell receptor beta chains from one sample in a study of human T cells and chemical hapten exposure. TCRdb called the RACE reads again in MiXCR, with one record for every CDR3 protein. The sample holds roughly 200,000 distinct CDR3 sequences, about 22% seen once. The material was whole blood, obtained in connection with sensitization to the hapten diphenylcyclopropenone (DPC). These receptors all come from a woman aged 45-65 years with alopecia areata. Some clones in this sample may be carry-over from other donors' samples. CDR3s include the opening cysteine and the closing phenylalanine or tryptophan. Fields, in order: V gene, clone size, CDR3 length, J gene, D gene, CDR3 protein, CDR3 DNA. A D gene is named only where the DNA matches it firmly. Size is stated for part of the rows, as once, few or many counts, or as a class when the clone is expanded.

TRBV18	few	15	TRBJ1-1	.	CASSPPQGDGPEAFF	TGTGCCAGCTCACCTCCACAGGGAGATGGACCTGAAGCTTTCTTT
TRBV14	once	12	TRBJ2-7	.	CASSQVPHEQYF	TGTGCCAGCAGCCAAGTTCCCCACGAGCAGTACTTC
TRBV27	.	13	TRBJ1-2	TRBD1	CASSFDRDYGYTF	TGTGCCAGCAGTTTCGACAGGGACTATGGCTACACCTTC
TRBV29-1	.	14	TRBJ1-2	.	CSVRRDITDYGYTF	TGCAGCGTCCGACGGGACATCACTGACTATGGCTACACCTTC
TRBV7-8	few	18	TRBJ1-1	.	CASSLAHPGQMMNTEAFF	TGTGCCAGCAGCTTAGCGCATCCGGGACAAATGATGAACACTGAAGCTTTCTTT
TRBV25-1	.	15	TRBJ2-5	.	CASSPYVQGRETQYF	TGTGCCAGCAGTCCCTACGTCCAGGGTAGAGAGACCCAGTACTTC
TRBV7-3	.	13	TRBJ1-1	.	CASSPRERTEAFF	TGTGCCAGCAGCCCCCGGGAAAGGACTGAAGCTTTCTTT
TRBV4-2	.	14	TRBJ2-7	.	CASSQEEASYEQYF	TGTGCCAGCAGCCAAGAGGAGGCTAGCTACGAGCAGTACTTC
TRBV20-1	.	15	TRBJ2-3	.	CSATPYRRGTDTQYF	TGCAGTGCTACGCCTTATAGACGGGGTACAGATACGCAGTATTTT
TRBV6-4	.	12	TRBJ1-1	.	CASIGSGTEAFF	TGTGCCAGCATAGGATCTGGTACTGAAGCTTTCTTT
TRBV1	.	15	TRBJ2-1	.	CTSSQSRCPYNEQFF	TGCACCAGCAGCCAGTCTCGCTGCCCCTACAATGAGCAGTTCTTC
TRBV5-1	few	16	TRBJ2-1	.	CASSLAGPGSYNEQFF	TGCGCCAGCAGCTTGGCAGGGCCAGGCTCCTACAATGAGCAGTTCTTC
TRBV28	few	14	TRBJ2-7	.	CASTLGGWPYEQYF	TGTGCCAGCACCCTAGGTGGCTGGCCGTACGAGCAGTACTTC
TRBV20-1	many	12	TRBJ2-1	.	CSATGPYNEQFF	TGCAGTGCAACGGGACCCTACAATGAGCAGTTCTTC
TRBV25-1	many	13	TRBJ2-7	.	CASRGTETYEQYF	TGTGCCAGCAGGGGGACTGAAACCTACGAGCAGTACTTC
TRBV9	.	15	TRBJ2-3	.	CASSVEPGELDTQYF	TGTGCCAGCAGCGTAGAGCCGGGAGAACTGGATACGCAGTATTTT
TRBV7-2	.	15	TRBJ2-1	TRBD2	CASSNRLAGGNEQFF	TGTGCCAGCAGCAACCGACTAGCGGGGGGCAATGAGCAGTTCTTC
TRBV2	few	16	TRBJ2-3	TRBD2	CASRVGLAGGTDTQYF	TGTGCCAGCAGAGTGGGACTAGCGGGAGGCACAGATACGCAGTATTTT
TRBV4-1	.	17	TRBJ2-7	.	CASSQTLKGNPSYEQYF	TGCGCCAGCAGCCAAACCCTAAAAGGCAATCCCTCCTACGAGCAGTACTTC
TRBV10-2	.	14	TRBJ2-3	.	CASSGRPQGDTQYF	TGCGCCAGCAGTGGGCGGCCCCAGGGAGATACGCAGTATTTT
TRBV7-8	once	16	TRBJ2-7	.	CASSLGGSGVTSEQYF	TGTGCCAGCAGCTTAGGAGGCTCTGGCGTGACCAGCGAGCAGTACTTC
TRBV5-1	.	15	TRBJ2-1	TRBD2	CASSRTSGRYNEQFF	TGCGCCAGCAGCCGGACTAGCGGGAGGTACAATGAGCAGTTCTTC
TRBV29-1	few	13	TRBJ2-4	.	CSAQGGRRDIQYF	TGCAGCGCTCAGGGGGGGCGCAGGGACATTCAGTACTTC
TRBV5-1	few	15	TRBJ1-1	TRBD1	CASSPGQGRYTEAFF	TGCGCCAGCAGCCCCGGACAGGGGAGGTACACTGAAGCTTTCTTT
TRBV29-1	few	11	TRBJ2-2	.	CSVDSTGELFF	TGCAGCGTCGACAGCACCGGGGAGCTGTTTTTT
TRBV7-4	many	10	TRBJ2-1	.	CAREKYEQFF	TGTGCCAGGGAAAAATATGAGCAGTTCTTC
TRBV18	many	15	TRBJ2-5	.	CASSPREFGQETQYF	TGTGCCAGCTCACCAAGGGAGTTTGGCCAAGAGACCCAGTACTTC
TRBV11-2	.	17	TRBJ2-7	TRBD2	CASSQGTSGGSYEEQYF	TGTGCCAGCAGCCAAGGGACTAGCGGGGGTAGCTACGAGGAGCAGTACTTC
TRBV20-1	few	16	TRBJ2-7	TRBD2	CSAGGSTSGRLWEQYF	TGCAGTGCCGGAGGCTCAACTAGCGGGAGGTTATGGGAGCAGTACTTC
TRBV19	.	13	TRBJ1-3	.	CASERGSGNTIYF	TGTGCCAGTGAACGGGGTTCTGGAAACACCATATATTTT
TRBV20-1	many	14	TRBJ1-5	.	CSASPQYMSQPQHF	TGCAGTGCTAGTCCCCAATATATGAGTCAGCCCCAGCATTTT
TRBV5-1	.	15	TRBJ2-2	.	CASSEGQTVTGELFF	TGCGCCAGCAGCGAAGGACAGACTGTCACCGGGGAGCTGTTTTTT
TRBV6-5	.	14	TRBJ2-1	.	CASSYTGSINEQFF	TGTGCCAGCAGTTACACCGGGTCCATCAATGAGCAGTTCTTC
TRBV27	few	12	TRBJ2-1	TRBD2	CASSFLAGEQFF	TGTGCCAGCAGTTTCTTAGCGGGGGAGCAGTTCTTC
TRBV29-1	.	12	TRBJ2-4	.	CSVEAAGAIQYF	TGCAGCGTTGAAGCGGCCGGCGCCATTCAGTACTTC
TRBV6-5	.	14	TRBJ2-7	TRBD2	CASSPGGREYEQYF	TGTGCCAGCAGTCCCGGCGGGAGGGAATACGAGCAGTACTTC
TRBV19	few	16	TRBJ2-3	.	CASTPNPTGNTDTQYF	TGTGCCAGTACCCCCAACCCGACCGGTAACACAGATACGCAGTATTTT
TRBV25-1	many	12	TRBJ2-1	TRBD2	CASSERLAGQFF	TGTGCCAGCAGTGAACGACTAGCGGGCCAGTTCTTC
TRBV7-9	many	12	TRBJ2-7	.	CASSGGGYEQYF	TGTGCCAGCAGCGGAGGGGGATACGAGCAGTACTTC
TRBV5-6	.	17	TRBJ2-5	TRBD2	CASSSGLAGENQETQYF	TGTGCCAGCAGCTCGGGACTAGCGGGAGAGAACCAAGAGACCCAGTACTTC
TRBV14	.	16	TRBJ2-7	TRBD1	CASSQLSGQGEREQYF	TGTGCCAGCAGCCAACTCTCGGGACAGGGTGAACGCGAGCAGTACTTC
TRBV25-1	few	14	TRBJ2-7	TRBD2	CASSKAGGPGEQYF	TGTGCCAGCAGTAAAGCGGGAGGGCCGGGTGAGCAGTACTTC
TRBV20-1	.	15	TRBJ2-1	TRBD2	CSARDPSGSYNEQFF	TGCAGTGCTAGAGATCCGAGCGGGAGCTACAATGAGCAGTTCTTC
TRBV20-1	.	13	TRBJ1-2	.	CSARSGGGHGYTF	TGCAGTGCTAGAAGCGGCGGGGGGCATGGCTACACCTTC
TRBV4-2	few	18	TRBJ2-5	.	CAGSQGTDPLSRGETQYF	TGTGCCGGCAGCCAAGGGACTGACCCTCTTTCGAGGGGAGAGACCCAGTACTTC
TRBV5-1	.	17	TRBJ2-6	.	CASSPRDPSSGANVLTF	TGCGCCAGCAGTCCCCGGGATCCAAGCTCTGGGGCCAACGTCCTGACTTTC
TRBV29-1	once	14	TRBJ2-2	.	CSVVWTGDTGELFF	TGCAGCGTTGTGTGGACGGGGGACACCGGGGAGCTGTTTTTT
TRBV20-1	.	16	TRBJ2-1	TRBD1	CSARDLPGQGFNEQFF	TGCAGTGCTAGAGATCTACCGGGACAGGGGTTTAATGAGCAGTTCTTC
TRBV20-1	.	14	TRBJ1-4	TRBD1	CSARDGTGREKLFF	TGCAGTGCTAGAGACGGGACAGGGCGTGAAAAACTGTTTTTT